The entry that follows covers one T cell receptor beta chain sequence. The sample originates from a study of T cell changes during pregnancy in multiple sclerosis. The trim removed 2 bases at V and 0 bases at J, leaving 5 bases unmatched. This CDR3 is built from 17 residues. Germline CDR1 SGHTA, CDR2 FQGNSA. Profiling relied on immunoSEQ multiplex PCR, and the TCRdb table lists in-frame clones only, not all of them. There are around 60,000 clones in the sample; roughly 95% occur only once, and roughly 0.33% lies in the top ten. The material was CD4+ T cells from peripheral blood mononuclear cells, obtained before pregnancy. V is TRBV7-2 and J is TRBJ2-3; 10 nucleotides agree with TRBD2. The clonotype originates from a female donor with multiple sclerosis, enrolled in a pregnancy study. The CDR3 region is CASSLWGAGGSTDTQYF. The CDR3 DNA reads as TGTGCCAGCAGCTTATGGGGAGCGGGGGGGAGCACAGATACGCAGTATTTT.